Reported below is one TCR beta chain. Antigen unknown. The sample comes from a study of cytomegalovirus exposure and HLA in healthy donors. Study results and limitations: Presence/absence results assume similar sequencing depth per donor, which may not hold. Later analysis suggested links between common viral pathogens and several top significant clusters.

Trimming pared 0 bases from V and 2 bases from J, leaving 20 bases between. Germline CDR1 and CDR2: SEHNR and FQNEAQ (reference sequence). The CDR3 runs to 18 residues. The PCR contained 60 Vbeta and 13 Jbeta primers. Profiled with immunoSEQ multiplex PCR; TCRdb holds only in-frame clones, not every one. This table holds about 140,000 clones, 80% found once. The sample comprised PBMCs. The chain carries TRBV7-9 and TRBJ2-7; weak D call: TRBD1 (6 bases). This TCR was recovered from a man aged 50-60 years in good health and CMV-seronegative. The CDR3 DNA reads TGTGCCAGCAGCTTAGCGGATATACGGATCGGGACACCCTACGAGCAGTACTTC. Its protein product is CASSLADIRIGTPYEQYF.